These 19 T cell receptor beta chains share one sample of origin, sequenced in a study of OX40 agonist ivuxolimab in advanced cancers. Profiled with immunoSEQ multiplex PCR; TCRdb holds only in-frame clones, not every one. The table has fewer than 90,000 clones, 70% to 90% seen once. The sequenced sample was CD4+ or CD8+ T cells sorted from blood, obtained in a trial of the OX40 agonist ivuxolimab. The receptors come from an adult with an advanced solid tumor such as melanoma, head and neck, liver or kidney cancer.

This clone was detected a few times. V is TRBV5-1 and J is TRBJ2-6, with a weak D call TRBD1 (6 bases). Germline assignment: CDR1 SGHRS and CDR2 YFSETQ. V lost 0 bases, J lost 0 bases, and 10 bases lay in between. This CDR3 comprises 17 residues. CDR3 sequence (DNA): TGCGCCAGCAGCTTGGTGGGGACAAACTCTGGGGCCAACGTCCTGACTTTC. Translation: CASSLVGTNSGANVLTF.

This rearrangement joins TRBV5-1 to TRBJ1-4, with 8 bases fitting TRBD1. This CDR3 region has 14 residues. Germline loops: CDR1 SGHRS, CDR2 YFSETQ. The junction had 0 bases not matched to a gene; V was cut back by 0 bases and J by 5 bases. DNA of the CDR3: TGCGCCAGCAGCTTGGGACAGGGGAATGAAAAACTGTTTTTT. It codes for CASSLGQGNEKLFF.

This chain connects TRBV7-6 to TRBJ1-5, with TRBD1 matching 8 bases. V shed 5 bases, J shed 2 bases, and the junction held 2 bases outside the gene matches. The CDR3 is 14 residues long. Germline V CDR1 and CDR2: SGHVS, FNYEAQ. DNA for the CDR3: TGTGCCAGCAGCCAGACAGGGGGCAATCAGCCCCAGCATTTT. Protein: CASSQTGGNQPQHF.

The chain is built from TRBV15 and TRBJ1-1, with D possibly matching TRBD1 (5 bases). V was shortened by 3 bases and J by 0 bases, with 11 bases between the two germline ends. Germline CDR1 and CDR2: LNHNV and YYDKDF (reference sequence). The CDR3 runs 15 residues. CDR3 DNA: TGTGCCACCAGCAGGGGACGCCCCTTGAACACTGAAGCTTTCTTT. Amino acids: CATSRGRPLNTEAFF.

The CDR3 loop reads CASSTRQAVERNYGYTF. The CDR3 DNA reads as TGTGCCAGCAGCACCAGACAGGCCGTTGAACGTAACTATGGCTACACCTTC. J is TRBJ1-2 and V is TRBV7-2; possible D gene TRBD1, 6 bases. Germline loops: CDR1 SGHTA, CDR2 FQGNSA. This CDR3 region has 17 residues. V shed 5 bases and J shed 1 base, with 20 bases lying between them.

On this clone: Since a much larger clone is just one base distant, this may be a read error. The rearrangement uses TRBV7-8 and TRBJ1-2, with 10 positions matching TRBD1. V shed 5 bases, J shed 6 bases, and the junction held 12 bases outside the gene matches. Per germline, CDR1 SGHVS and CDR2 FQNEAQ. CDR3 size: 16 residues. The DNA for the CDR3 is TGTGCCAGCAGCGTACTGGGACAGGGGCATGGGAATGGCTACACCTTC. It codes for CASSVLGQGHGNGYTF.

The rearrangement links TRBV12-5 to TRBJ1-4; D ambiguous. V shed 3 bases and J shed 8 bases, with 13 bases lying between them. Per the germline V gene, CDR1 is LGHNT and CDR2 is FRNRAP. This CDR3 has 14 residues. CDR3 coding DNA: TGTGCTAGTGGTTTACTCCCTGGCGGCGAAAAACTGTTTTTT. Its translation: CASGLLPGGEKLFF. Drawing the rest from reference TRBV12-5 and TRBJ1-4, the complete variable domain is DARVTQTPRHKVTEMGQEVTMRCQPILGHNTVFWYRQTMMQGLELLAYFRNRAPLDDSGMPKDRFSAEMPDATLATLKIQPSEPRDSAVYFCASGLLPGGEKLFFGSGTQLSVL.

The chain links TRBV7-9 to TRBJ2-5; tentative D call: TRBD2 (5 bases). The length of the CDR3 is 17 residues. Germline values: CDR1 SEHNR, CDR2 FQNEAQ (reference sequence). Trimming cost V 3 bases and J 0 bases, with 17 bases left between them. The CDR3: CASSFLASGLYQETQYF. Written as DNA, the CDR3 is TGTGCCAGCAGCTTCTTGGCGAGCGGCCTGTACCAAGAGACCCAGTACTTC.

The chain carries TRBV4-1 and TRBJ2-3; TRBD2 agrees at 10 bases. This CDR3 comprises 14 residues. Per the germline V gene, CDR1 is MGHRA and CDR2 is YSYEKL. CDR3 DNA: TGCTTACTAGCGGGGCCTCGTAGGGCAGATACGCAGTATTTT. This translates into CLLAGPRRADTQYF.

In its sample, this clone was seen a few times. The genes are TRBV5-6 and TRBJ1-2; D is perhaps TRBD1 (5 bases). This CDR3 has 13 amino acids. CDR1 and CDR2 from the germline V gene are SGHDT and YYEEEE. V lost 6 bases and J lost 8, with 17 bases in between. The CDR3 reads CASTLWGTRGYTF. The CDR3 nucleotides are TGTGCCAGCACCCTATGGGGGACTCGGGGCTACACCTTC.

This clone was recorded only once. The chain carries TRBV4-3 and TRBJ2-7; 7 bases are a match to TRBD2. The CDR3 consists of 15 residues. Germline V gives CDR1 LGHNA, CDR2 YSLEER. Losses at the gene ends were 4 bases for V and 3 bases for J; bases not matched to a gene: 9. CDR3 residues: CASSPRWEGNYEQYF. CDR3 nucleotides: TGCGCCAGCAGCCCCCGGTGGGAGGGGAACTACGAGCAGTACTTC.

The V and J genes are TRBV11-2 and TRBJ1-6; a possible D gene is TRBD1 (6 bases). CDR1 is SGHAT and CDR2 is FQNNGV in the germline V gene. The CDR3 sequence is 16 residues long. V lost 3 bases to trimming and J lost 0 bases, with 9 bases between them. CDR3 bases: TGTGCCAGCAGCTTCGACAGGTTCTCCTATAATTCACCCCTCCACTTT. The encoded protein is CASSFDRFSYNSPLHF.

This chain joins TRBV7-6 and TRBJ2-3; D unresolved. Per germline, CDR1 SGHVS and CDR2 FNYEAQ. CDR3 size: 12 residues. The ends were cut back, 8 bases at V and 2 bases at J, with 8 bases in the middle. In DNA form, the CDR3 reads TGTGCCAGCGCAGCTCACACAGATACGCAGTATTTT. It yields the protein CASAAHTDTQYF.

The chain couples TRBV25-1 to TRBJ1-1, with D maybe TRBD1 (5 bases). The CDR3 consists of 15 residues. Trimming took off 1 base at V and 1 base at J, with 10 bases between the two ends. The germline gives CDR1 MGHDK, CDR2 SYGVNS. Here the CDR3 DNA reads TGTGCCAGCAGTGAATTCCGGGGGACGAACACTGAAGCTTTCTTT. This gives the protein CASSEFRGTNTEAFF.

The chain couples TRBV19 to TRBJ2-5; 15 positions match TRBD2. The CDR3 totals 16 residues. Germline values: CDR1 LNHDA, CDR2 SQIVND (reference sequence). V shed 5 bases, J shed 5 bases, and the junction held 6 bases outside the gene matches. This chain's CDR3 is CASSWTSGGARETQYF. Here the CDR3 DNA reads TGTGCCAGTAGTTGGACTAGCGGGGGGGCCCGTGAGACCCAGTACTTC.

The chain carries TRBV6-5 and TRBJ1-2; weak D call: TRBD1 (5 bases). The CDR3 is made up of 12 amino acids. Trimming removed 10 bases from V and 6 bases from J, with 15 bases in between. Germline assignment: CDR1 MNHEY and CDR2 SVGAGI. DNA for the CDR3: TGTGCCACCCTACAGGCGGAGAATGGCTACACCTTC. Amino acid sequence: CATLQAENGYTF.

The chain couples TRBV5-5 to TRBJ2-7; D possibly corresponds to TRBD1 (6 bases). The V end was cut by 0 bases, the J end by 0 bases, with 13 bases between. Germline values: CDR1 SGHKS, CDR2 YYEKEE (reference sequence). The CDR3 has 16 amino acids. The CDR3 spells CASSLETGTLSYEQYF. The CDR3 DNA follows: TGTGCCAGCAGCTTGGAGACAGGAACCCTCTCCTACGAGCAGTACTTC.

The chain joins TRBV2 to TRBJ2-3; 9 positions match TRBD1. Germline V lookup: CDR1 SNHLY, CDR2 FYNNEI. CDR3 length: 15 amino acids. Trimming took 3 bases from V and 5 from J; bases not matched to a gene: 6. CDR3 residues: CASSENRGRGDTQYF. CDR3 in DNA: TGTGCCAGCAGTGAGAACAGGGGGCGCGGAGATACGCAGTATTTT.

CDR3 coding DNA: TGTGCCAGCAGTGAGAAGGGAGGTTGGACTGAAGCTTTCTTT. Protein sequence: CASSEKGGWTEAFF. The gene calls are TRBV6-4 and TRBJ1-1; D call uncertain. Deletions cut 3 bases from V and 5 bases from J, with 13 bases between. CDR1 MRHNA and CDR2 SNTAGT come from the germline V gene. The CDR3 has 14 residues.